This T cell receptor (beta chain) was retrieved from a study of Ad26.COV2.S vaccination and SARS-CoV-2 variants (dated by TCRdb to the early 2020s). Turning to the overall study: Donors in the vaccine arm were drawn from COV1001, a multicentre, randomized, double-blind, placebo-controlled phase I-IIa trial testing Ad26.COV2.S in healthy adults. A total of about 30 samples were included in the TCR-sequenced set, comprising around 19 Ad26.COV2.S vaccine recipients, 5 placebo recipients and 8 SARS-CoV-2 convalescent individuals. Sequencing of the TCRbeta repertoire served to evaluate the specificity and breadth of SARS-CoV-2-reactive T cell receptors following Ad26.COV2.S vaccination. Ad26.COV2.S was administered intramuscularly at 5 x 10^10 or 1 x 10^11 viral particles, either as a single shot or as two shots given 56 days apart. Participants in the trial were split at random into five groups of five each, receiving low-dose or high-dose Ad26.COV2.S once or twice, or else placebo on both occasions. Investigators did not know the trial group allocation while performing experiments and assessing outcomes. Paper-wide results and their limitations: Substantial breadth of spike-specific CD8+ and CD4+ T cell responses was reported after vaccination. Comparing responses between vaccine doses or regimens was not something the study was powered to do. Vaccine and placebo recipients had similar non-spike TCR breadth, a finding consistent with the vaccine containing only spike. Spike-specific TCR breadth was higher in Ad26.COV2.S recipients than in placebo recipients (P = 0.0014). According to the authors, total T cell responses may have been underestimated by the TCR breadth and depth analyses.

The immunoSEQ Assay was used to sequence TCRbeta CDR3 regions. After extraction, genomic DNA underwent amplification by bias-controlled multiplex PCR, followed by high-throughput sequencing. On the study's bioinformatics: To quantify the absolute abundance of each unique TCRbeta CDR3 region, sequences were collapsed and filtered. T cell fraction was estimated by normalizing TCRbeta template counts to usable DNA, with usable DNA measured through amplification of reference genes found in all nucleated cells. Repertoire TCRs were annotated as SARS-CoV-2-specific by exact matching of V gene, CDR3 amino acid sequence and J gene to a known reactive TCR set. The reference SARS-CoV-2 TCR set came from MIRA and was filtered for enrichment in COVID-19-positive ImmuneCODE repertoires, removing public or cross-reactive TCRs. Based on the MIRA antigens, annotated TCRs were further analysed at the level of specific ORF or position within ORF. Breadth was defined as the number of annotated unique rearrangements divided by the total number of unique productive rearrangements, and depth was defined as the summed frequency of the annotated unique rearrangements. Two-sided Wilcoxon rank-sum tests were used to compare TCR breadth between groups. TCRdb mirrors the immuneACCESS table, restricted to in-frame sequences. Some clones are absent from its copies; in checked studies, under half trace to an unresolved V gene, and the reason for the others is unknown. V, J and clone size derive from that table, while D and trimming were established from the DNA sequence. For this sample there are approximately 410,000 clones; roughly 90% appear just once. The ten biggest clones cover about 3.6% of the sample.

Comments on this clone: This clone's antigen is unknown. No clone much larger than this one lies a single base away; base qualities are absent.

The sample's treatment or condition label, decoded: roughly 19 received Ad26.COV2.S at low or high dose, single or two shots; 5 received placebo; per-sample allocation not given. For vaccine and placebo recipients, repertoires were sequenced using samples collected on day 63 after the first injection. In Cohort 1b, around 25 adults aged 18-55 years were enrolled at a single site in Boston, USA, between 29 July and 7 August 2020. Ad26.COV2.S consisted of a replication-incompetent adenovirus type 26 vector by which a prefusion-stabilized SARS-CoV-2 spike protein from the original Wuhan strain was expressed. The CDR3 goes from the cysteine to the phenylalanine over 16 residues. The DNA shown is the 48-base CDR3, in frame from base 1. Clipping removes 0 bases from V and 2 bases from J, with 4 as the unmatched junction base count. Based on the germline V gene, the CDR1 and CDR2 sequences are MNHEY and SVGAGI.

This clonotype originated in a person aged 18-60 years who received the Ad26.COV2.S COVID-19 vaccine or a placebo. Recombination linked TRBV6-5 to TRBJ2-7, and TRBD2 aligns with 10 junction nucleotides. The material sequenced was peripheral blood, taken in a trial of Ad26.COV2.S vaccine versus placebo. The DNA sequence is as follows: TGTGCCAGCAGTTACTCGTCTAGCGGGGGCCCCTACGAGCAGTACTTC. Its translation is CASSYSSSGGPYEQYF.